This T cell receptor beta chain was sequenced in a study of T cell responses to AZD1222 COVID-19 vaccine (dated by TCRdb to about 2021). Regarding the study in general: Because spike-specific TCR depth and breadth did not differ between the two schedules, AZD1222 recipients who got a second dose at roughly 4 weeks were pooled with those who got a second dose at roughly 12 weeks. TCR sequencing was performed for roughly 250 trial participants, of whom about 200 were given two doses of AZD1222 and around 25 were given two doses of MenACWY control vaccine. Trial participants were enrolled by age into 18-55, 56-69 and 70-plus year subgroups, with roughly 150, 30 and 60 TCR-sequenced participants respectively. Study-level results and caveats: Only a handful of AZD1222 recipients were SARS-CoV-2 seropositive at baseline, limiting conclusions about previously exposed vaccinees. After two AZD1222 doses, spike-specific TCR breadth and depth were significantly higher than at day 0 and than in MenACWY recipients. In the small 56-69-year group, the increase in depth fell short of significance, most likely because of low power. Participants were mostly white British, with more females than males. The authors suggested clonal diversity may have been underestimated. Reportedly, close to half of the unique spike-specific TCRs recognized epitopes lying outside the regions that are mutated in the B.1.351 and B.1.1.7 variants. Because no samples from the day 14 peak response were available, repertoires could be characterized only after the peak T cell response. The vaccine-associated CD4 TCRs covered the entire spike protein, and the dominant responses fell in regions 160-218 and 743-854.

Comment on this clone: Its antigen target is currently unknown. Per-base quality was not reported, and no clone a single base away is much larger than it.

The time point tag for this specimen amounts to: baseline before first vaccination. The vaccinee samples were drawn from two UK trials, COV001 and COV002, one of which was a single-blind randomized controlled phase 2/3 trial testing AZD1222 (ChAdOx1 nCoV-19) in healthy adults. Trial participant PBMC samples were collected at day 0 and day 28 after the second dose for TCRbeta chain sequencing. The CDR3 regions of human TCRbeta chains were analyzed by immunosequencing. The paper's processing steps were these. TCRs in the repertoires were compared against a reference library of SARS-CoV-2-specific TCRs that had been generated with the MIRA antigen-specificity platform. Breadth was defined as the fraction of unique TCRs that were SARS-CoV-2-associated, and depth was defined as the fraction of total T cells that were SARS-CoV-2-associated. Each spike-specific TCR was assigned to its reactive spike region and to a CD4 or CD8 class using the MIRA data. Log10-transformed breadth and depth values were compared by one-way ANOVA with Sidak's multiple comparisons tests. The table comes from immuneACCESS by way of TCRdb, which keeps in-frame sequences with V and J called. Part of the clones is missing from these tables; in studies checked, under half for an unresolved V gene and the rest for unknown reasons. V, J and clone size were drawn from that table, and D and trimming were deduced from the DNA. This sample gives 130,000 to 150,000 clones in total; about 93% of them show up just once. The ten largest clones take up 5% of the sample.

In the germline V gene, CDR1 corresponds to SGHDN and CDR2 to FVKESK. Relative to germline, V is 0 bases shorter and J is 6 bases shorter, with 12 bases between their ends. There are 15 amino acids in the CDR3, from cysteine to phenylalanine inclusive. Just CDR3 DNA is preserved here, 45 bases in frame from base 1. The chain is made from TRBV14 and TRBJ2-1; the D gene cannot be resolved reliably. The sample consisted of peripheral blood, taken on day 0 of AZD1222 vaccination. This sequence originates from an adult in good health. The CDR3 protein is CASSQERLSSNEQFF. The nucleotides read TGTGCCAGCAGCCAAGAACGCCTATCGAGCAATGAGCAGTTCTTC.